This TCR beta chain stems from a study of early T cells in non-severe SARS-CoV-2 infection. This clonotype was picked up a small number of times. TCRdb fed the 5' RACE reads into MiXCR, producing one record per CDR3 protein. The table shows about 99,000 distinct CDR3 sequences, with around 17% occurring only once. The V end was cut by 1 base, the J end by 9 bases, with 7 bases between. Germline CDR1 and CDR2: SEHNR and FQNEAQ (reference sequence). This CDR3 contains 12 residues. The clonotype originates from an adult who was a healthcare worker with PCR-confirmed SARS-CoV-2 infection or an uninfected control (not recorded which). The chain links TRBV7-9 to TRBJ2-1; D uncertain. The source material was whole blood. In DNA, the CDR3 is TGTGCCAGCAGCTTAGGGGGTTTTGAGCAGTTCTTC. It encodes CASSLGGFEQFF.